The next 2 T cell receptor beta chains were all read from a single sample in a study of siplizumab effects on memory and regulatory T cells. Profiled with immunoSEQ multiplex PCR; TCRdb holds only in-frame clones, not every one. This sample has about 87,000 clones, with about 87% found just once. What was sequenced was CD4+ T cells sorted from blood. These receptors were taken from a human donor in good health.

As concerns this clone: Other nucleotide sequences from this sample produce the same CDR3. The J gene is TRBJ2-1, the V gene TRBV7-9; tentatively, D is TRBD1 or TRBD2 (6 bases each). From germline, CDR1 is SEHNR and CDR2 FQNEAQ (reference sequence). The V and J ends lost 1 base and 5 bases respectively, with 15 bases between them. CDR3 length: 16 residues. CDR3 in DNA: TGTGCCAGCAGCTTAGGGGGGCGGGGAGAGGACAATGAGCAGTTCTTC. Translation gives CASSLGGRGEDNEQFF.

The chain employs TRBV27 and TRBJ2-1; 12 bases map to TRBD2. The germline CDR1 and CDR2 sequences are MNHEY and SMNVEV (reference sequence). V was pared by 6 bases and J by 4 bases, with 1 base of the junction left unmatched. This CDR3 spans 14 amino acids. CDR3 in amino acids: CASSGLAGYNEQFF. CDR3 bases: TGTGCCAGCAGCGGACTAGCGGGGTACAATGAGCAGTTCTTC.